This is a list of T cell receptor beta chains from one sample in a study of shared clonotypes between healthy human individuals. Profiled with immunoSEQ multiplex PCR; TCRdb holds only in-frame clones, not every one. The sample holds around 2.1 million clones, about 94% seen once. The sequenced sample consisted of naive CD4+ T cells sorted from blood. The receptors come from a man younger than 35 in good health. The CDR3 runs from the conserved cysteine through the conserved F or W. The order of the fields is CDR3 length, V gene, J gene, D gene, clone size, CDR3 protein, CDR3 DNA. D genes are given only for firm matches. Part of the rows lack a size; the others show once, few, many or a class for expanded clones.

>14|TRBV6-1|TRBJ2-7|TRBD1|.
CASSRPLQGYEQYF
TGTGCCAGCAGTCGGCCCTTACAGGGGTACGAGCAGTACTTC
>13|TRBV5-1|TRBJ2-5|.|.
CASSLDTRETQYF
TGCGCCAGCAGCTTGGATACCCGGGAGACCCAGTACTTC
>11|TRBV28|TRBJ2-2|.|few
CASSSTGELFF
TGTGCCAGCAGCTCCACCGGGGAGCTGTTTTTT
>13|TRBV7-8|TRBJ1-1|.|.
CASSLEGGTEAFF
TGTGCCAGCAGCTTAGAGGGGGGCACTGAAGCTTTCTTT
>17|TRBV7-9|TRBJ2-1|TRBD1|.
CASSRRGQVESYNEQFF
TGTGCCAGCAGCAGAAGAGGACAGGTCGAGTCCTACAATGAGCAGTTCTTC
>17|TRBV7-7|TRBJ2-2|.|.
CASSLGGPRAGSGELFF
TGTGCTAGCAGCTTAGGGGGCCCGCGTGCGGGGTCCGGGGAGCTGTTTTTT
>14|TRBV7-7|TRBJ2-3|.|.
CASSPSAGTDTQYF
TGTGCTAGCAGCCCATCGGCGGGCACAGATACGCAGTATTTT
>14|TRBV6-5|TRBJ2-7|.|.
CASAHRDGTYEQYF
TGTGCCAGCGCCCACAGGGACGGAACCTACGAGCAGTACTTC
>13|TRBV12-5|TRBJ2-1|.|.
CASGSGTYNEQFF
TGTGCTAGTGGCTCAGGAACCTACAATGAGCAGTTCTTC
>15|TRBV7-2|TRBJ2-1|.|.
CASSLDGLRYNEQFF
TGTGCCAGCAGCTTAGACGGGTTGCGATACAATGAGCAGTTCTTC
>10|TRBV27|TRBJ1-5|.|.
CASRYQPQHF
TGTGCCAGCAGGTATCAGCCCCAGCATTTT
>12|TRBV28|TRBJ2-7|.|once
CAHGPFRDIDNF
TGTGCCCACGGCCCTTTTCGGGACATAGACAACTTC
>13|TRBV9|TRBJ2-3|.|.
CASSVGGTDTQYF
TGTGCCAGCAGCGTAGGAGGGACAGATACGCAGTATTTT
>17|TRBV27|TRBJ2-2|.|.
CASSWLFIGGNPGELFF
TGTGCCAGCAGTTGGTTATTTATCGGGGGAAACCCCGGGGAGCTGTTTTTT
>16|TRBV27|TRBJ2-7|TRBD1|.
CASSLAGPGGTYEQYF
TGTGCCAGCAGTTTGGCCGGGCCAGGGGGAACCTACGAGCAGTACTTC
>12|TRBV28|TRBJ1-4|.|.
CASGQSTEKLFF
TGTGCCAGCGGGCAGAGCACTGAAAAACTGTTTTTT
>15|TRBV5-6|TRBJ2-7|TRBD1|.
CASSPGTGAFYEQYF
TGTGCCAGCAGCCCGGGGACAGGGGCCTTCTACGAGCAGTACTTC
>16|TRBV28|TRBJ2-1|.|.
CASSLWAVSSYNEQFF
TGTGCCAGCAGTTTATGGGCGGTGAGCTCCTACAATGAGCAGTTCTTC
>14|TRBV6-5|TRBJ1-1|TRBD1|.
CASSLLGTGGEAFF
TGTGCCAGCAGCCTACTTGGTACAGGGGGGGAAGCTTTCTTT
>16|TRBV5-4|TRBJ2-2|TRBD1|.
CASSSPGQGANGELFF
TGTGCCAGCAGTTCCCCGGGACAGGGAGCGAACGGGGAGCTGTTTTTT
>16|TRBV9|TRBJ2-7|.|.
CASSATYRGRRNEQYF
TGTGCCAGCAGCGCCACGTATCGGGGCAGGCGGAACGAGCAGTACTTC
>12|TRBV7-2|TRBJ2-5|.|.
CASSLGRETQYF
TGTGCCAGCAGCCTCGGCCGAGAGACCCAGTACTTC
>16|TRBV5-3|TRBJ1-5|.|once
CARSHDRGGCNQPQHF
TGTGCCAGAAGCCACGATCGGGGGGGCTGCAATCAGCCCCAGCATTTT
>16|TRBV5-1|TRBJ2-7|.|.
CASSPVLQPYSYEQYF
TGCGCCAGCAGCCCTGTCCTCCAACCCTACTCCTACGAGCAGTACTTC
>13|TRBV6-6|TRBJ1-5|.|.
CASSYPPVRTQHF
TGTGCCAGCAGTTACCCCCCAGTCCGAACTCAGCATTTT
>14|TRBV6-5|TRBJ2-7|TRBD2|.
CASSGTSEGYEQYF
TGTGCCAGCAGCGGGACTAGCGAGGGTTACGAGCAGTACTTC
>15|TRBV4-2|TRBJ1-4|.|.
CASSPTRGDNEKLFF
TGTGCCAGCAGCCCGACGAGGGGGGATAATGAAAAACTGTTTTTT
>14|TRBV19|TRBJ1-6|TRBD1|.
CASSSTGMNSPLHF
TGTGCCAGTAGTTCGACAGGGATGAATTCACCCCTCCACTTT
>13|TRBV30|TRBJ2-5|.|.
CAWSLRSIETQYF
TGTGCCTGGAGTTTGCGCTCTATCGAGACCCAGTACTTC
>11|TRBV30|TRBJ2-7|.|once
CAWSTGFGQYF
TGTGCCTGGAGTACCGGGTTCGGCCAGTACTTC
>13|TRBV2|TRBJ1-1|.|.
CASAGRLNTEAFF
TGTGCCAGCGCAGGGCGTTTGAACACTGAAGCTTTCTTT
>14|TRBV30|TRBJ2-4|.|.
CAWSVRGAGLVQYF
TGTGCCTGGAGTGTACGGGGGGCAGGTTTGGTTCAGTACTTC
>14|TRBV27|TRBJ2-7|TRBD1|.
CAGIRDRSLYEQYF
TGTGCCGGAATTCGGGACAGGTCCCTCTACGAGCAGTACTTC
>15|TRBV5-4|TRBJ2-5|TRBD2|.
CASSRSGGAIETQYF
TGTGCCAGCAGCCGCAGCGGGGGGGCCATAGAGACCCAGTACTTC
>20|TRBV28|TRBJ1-1|TRBD1|.
CASRPPGTGVWRSGGTEAFF
TGTGCCAGCAGACCGCCCGGGACAGGGGTCTGGAGGTCGGGAGGCACTGAAGCTTTCTTT
>14|TRBV18|TRBJ2-7|.|.
CASSPQEGTYEQYF
TGTGCCAGCTCACCCCAGGAGGGGACCTACGAGCAGTACTTC
>14|TRBV28|TRBJ2-7|TRBD1|.
CASTLGQGLYEQYF
TGTGCCAGCACCTTGGGACAGGGCCTCTACGAGCAGTACTTC
>19|TRBV5-1|TRBJ2-1|TRBD2|.
CASSLYPAGGLSSYNEQFF
TGCGCCAGCAGCCTATACCCAGCGGGGGGCCTTAGCTCCTACAATGAGCAGTTCTTC
>12|TRBV7-9|TRBJ1-4|.|.
CASSSRNEKLFF
TGTGCCAGCAGCTCCCGGAATGAAAAACTGTTTTTT
>15|TRBV7-2|TRBJ1-2|TRBD1|.
CASRQGGQGEYGYTF
TGTGCCAGCAGACAAGGGGGACAGGGGGAGTATGGCTACACCTTC
>13|TRBV7-2|TRBJ2-7|.|.
CASSTRQAYEQYF
TGTGCCAGCAGCACCAGGCAGGCGTACGAGCAGTACTTC
>17|TRBV6-4|TRBJ1-5|.|.
CASVPGGLSYSNQPQHF
TGTGCCAGCGTGCCGGGAGGGTTATCGTATAGCAATCAGCCCCAGCATTTT
>14|TRBV10-2|TRBJ2-3|.|.
CASSTGFSTDTQYF
TGCGCCAGCAGTACAGGGTTTAGCACAGATACGCAGTATTTT
>15|TRBV11-2|TRBJ1-1|.|few
CASSLVRGTHTEAFF
TGTGCCAGCAGCTTAGTGAGAGGCACTCACACTGAAGCTTTCTTT
>14|TRBV6-1|TRBJ1-1|.|.
CASSEAGGNTEAFF
TGTGCCAGCAGTGAAGCTGGGGGGAACACTGAAGCTTTCTTT
>15|TRBV2|TRBJ2-7|.|once
CASKKEGLVTYEQYF
TGTGCCAGCAAAAAAGAGGGCCTGGTCACCTACGAGCAGTACTTC
>17|TRBV10-3|TRBJ2-2|.|.
CAISESLYRVGAGELFF
TGTGCCATCAGTGAGTCGCTCTACAGGGTAGGAGCCGGGGAGCTGTTTTTT
>13|TRBV5-8|TRBJ2-5|TRBD2|.
CASRKRGQETQYF
TGTGCCAGCAGAAAGCGGGGCCAAGAGACCCAGTACTTC
>13|TRBV6-6|TRBJ1-2|.|once
CASSNTGLDGYTF
TGTGCCAGCAGTAACACAGGTTTAGATGGCTACACCTTC
>12|TRBV5-1|TRBJ2-1|.|.
CASSSLGDEQFF
TGCGCCAGCAGCTCCCTAGGAGATGAGCAGTTCTTC
>14|TRBV4-1|TRBJ1-2|.|.
CASSQEGWNYGYTF
TGCGCCAGCAGCCAAGAAGGATGGAACTATGGCTACACCTTC
>16|TRBV30|TRBJ2-3|.|.
CAWSGRGGIREDTQYF
TGTGCCTGGAGTGGGAGGGGTGGGATACGGGAAGATACGCAGTATTTT
>15|TRBV5-4|TRBJ1-2|.|.
CASSLNPTDLYGYTF
TGTGCCAGCAGCTTGAACCCCACAGACCTCTATGGCTACACCTTC